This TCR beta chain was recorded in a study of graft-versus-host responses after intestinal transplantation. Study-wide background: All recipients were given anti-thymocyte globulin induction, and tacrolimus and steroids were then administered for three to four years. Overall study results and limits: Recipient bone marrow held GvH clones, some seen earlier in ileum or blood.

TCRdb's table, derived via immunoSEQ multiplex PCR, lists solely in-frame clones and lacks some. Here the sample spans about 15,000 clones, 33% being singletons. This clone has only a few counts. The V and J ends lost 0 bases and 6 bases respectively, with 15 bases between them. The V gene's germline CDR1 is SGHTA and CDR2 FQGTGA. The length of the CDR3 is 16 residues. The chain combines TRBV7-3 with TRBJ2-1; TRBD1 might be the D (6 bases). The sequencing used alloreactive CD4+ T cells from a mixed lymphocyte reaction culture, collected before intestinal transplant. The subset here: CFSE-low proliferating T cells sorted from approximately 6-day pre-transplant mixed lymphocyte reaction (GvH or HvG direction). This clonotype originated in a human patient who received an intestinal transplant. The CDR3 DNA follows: TGTGCCAGCAGCTTAACGCCCGGGACACCTATCAATGAGCAGTTCTTC. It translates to CASSLTPGTPINEQFF.